The present TCR beta chain was sequenced within a study of blood T cells in healthy people across ages. Combining a sample-barcoded 5' primer with a J-beta primer mix, a second PCR ran for about 6 to 11 cycles. Using its own MiXCR run on the 5' RACE reads, TCRdb lists one record per CDR3 protein. The sample has 800,000 to 1,000,000 distinct CDR3 sequences, roughly 52% seen once. CDR1 is LGHDT and CDR2 is YNNKEL in the germline V gene (reference sequence). The CDR3 is 15 amino acids. The junction had 2 bases not matched to a gene; V was cut back by 1 base and J by 1 base. Drawn from each donor were around 9.1 milliliters of peripheral blood.

The TCR sequence derives from a man aged 25 to 45 in good health. Sequenced input: blood. The rearrangement uses TRBV3-1 and TRBJ2-7; TRBD2 agrees at 9 bases. CDR3 in DNA: TGTGCCAGCAGCCAAGGAGCGGGGGGTTCCTACGAGCAGTACTTC. Protein product: CASSQGAGGSYEQYF.